This T cell receptor (beta chain) was identified in a study of chemoradiotherapy in HPV16-positive cancers. Study-level background: Candidate HPV-specific clones and shared TCR motifs came from a couple of HPV16-positive patients.

Study-wide findings and caveats: In HPV16-positive patients, HPV-responsive T-cell expansion tracked better recurrence-free survival. Non-HPV-specific T cells did not expand in tumors during treatment, whereas candidate HPV-specific clones and E7-related motifs did.

The assay was immunoSEQ multiplex PCR, and TCRdb's table has in-frame clones only and misses some. Among roughly 15,000 clones listed, about four fifths were seen once. With respect to this clone: The antigen remains undetermined.

CDR1 is SGHDT, CDR2 YYEEEE, per germline. The CDR3 contains 13 residues. V was shortened by 4 bases and J by 0 bases, with 7 bases between the two germline ends. The chain employs TRBV5-6 and TRBJ1-1; TRBD1 might be the D (6 bases). Collection of the sample occurred from a patient who underwent chemoradiotherapy. This clonotype was sampled from a human donor with HPV-associated anogenital cancer. CDR3 sequence: CASSEGVNTEAFF. In DNA form, the CDR3 reads TGTGCCAGCAGCGAGGGGGTGAACACTGAAGCTTTCTTT.